This T cell receptor (beta chain) stems from a study of Graves' ophthalmopathy and Graves' hyperthyroidism. V lost 4 bases and J 7 bases, leaving 15 bases between the germline ends. Germline-derived CDR1 and CDR2 are SGDLS and YYNGEE. The CDR3 length is 15 residues. Only a few counts were recorded for this clonotype. The sequenced template was RNA, covering the TCR beta CDR3 region. First-round RT-PCR with HTBI primers preceded a second-round multiplex PCR. One entry per CDR3 protein, called by TCRdb with MiXCR from the multiplex PCR reads. The sample has around 1,000,000 distinct CDR3 sequences; around a third are singletons.

The V call is TRBV9, the J call TRBJ1-6, with D maybe TRBD1 (5 bases). The receptor comes from an adult man with Graves' hyperthyroidism. The sequenced material came from peripheral blood or thyroid tissue (not recorded which). The CDR3 DNA follows: TGTGCCAGCAGCCCAAGTCCGGGACGGAATTCACCCCTCCACTTT. It yields the protein CASSPSPGRNSPLHF.